This T cell receptor beta chain was sequenced in a study of shared clonotypes between healthy human individuals. Whole-study context: Three CD4 naive, three CD4 memory, two CD8 naive and one CD8 memory plate were used per donor.

Study-level points and caveats: Larger richness was generally estimated for naive than memory subsets.

Repertoires were generated with immunoSEQ multiplex PCR, while TCRdb's copy carries only in-frame clones and drops some. The profile shows over 850,000 clones, about 84% of them singletons. The CDR3 spans 13 residues. As regards this clone: Its antigen is unidentified.

The sample comprised memory CD4+ T cells from PBMCs. Specified subset: CD45RA-negative fraction. This clonotype was obtained from a man in his late teens or twenties in good health. Some clones in this sample may be carry-over from other donors' samples. The rearrangement links TRBV12-2 to TRBJ2-7. TRBV12-2 is a listed pseudogene. The DNA of the CDR3 is TGTGCAAGTCGCCGCATTCCATCCGACGAGCAGTACTTC. This translates into CASRRIPSDEQYF.